The entry below describes one T cell receptor (beta chain). Its antigen remains unidentified. The CDR3 is 14 amino acids. Germline CDR1 reads MRHNA; CDR2 reads SNTAGT. Trimming stripped 3 bases from V and 7 bases from J, with 10 bases between. These data come from a study of vaccination and CD4 T cells after COVID-19. An Oncomine TCR Beta short-read assay was used to sequence the DNA from cultured CD4+ T cells. TCRdb re-called the PCR reads through MiXCR, storing one row per CDR3 protein. The sample includes 6,000 to 9,500 distinct CDR3 sequences, roughly 29% of them seen just once. As for treatment: approximately 11-day PBMC culture with coronavirus spike peptide pools or control peptides (ViraFEST assay). Collection of the unexposed donor's CD4+ T cells took place before the COVID-19 pandemic (2011-2018).

Input material: CD4+ T cells from blood, cultured in vitro. The clonotype was recovered from a human donor in good health. The chain is built from TRBV6-4 and TRBJ1-6; D is perhaps TRBD1 (5 bases). The CDR3 loop reads CASSEQVENSPLHF. The CDR3 DNA reads as TGTGCCAGCAGTGAACAGGTCGAGAATTCACCCCTCCACTTT.